The 5 T cell receptor beta chains below all came from one sample that was sequenced in a study of cytomegalovirus exposure and HLA in healthy donors. The PCR had 60 Vbeta and 13 Jbeta primers. Clones were read by immunoSEQ multiplex PCR, and TCRdb kept only the in-frame ones, dropping some. The sample shows about 94,000 clones, 78% of them seen only once. The sequencing input was PBMCs. These receptor sequences come from a woman aged 60-75 years in good health and CMV-seronegative.

The chain's CDR3 is CASSPSTSGGGDTQYF. The CDR3, as DNA: TGCGCCAGCAGCCCCTCGACTAGCGGGGGGGGTGATACGCAGTATTTT. The chain uses TRBV5-1 and TRBJ2-3; 14 positions match TRBD2. V was pared by 4 bases and J by 6 bases, with 7 bases of the junction left unmatched. CDR3 size: 16 residues. Per germline, CDR1 SGHRS and CDR2 YFSETQ.

The chain is built from TRBV7-2 and TRBJ2-1; 12 bases are a match to TRBD2. This CDR3 contains 14 residues. Germline V CDR1 and CDR2: SGHTA, FQGNSA. Unmatched junction bases numbered 2, after V lost 6 bases and J lost 5 bases. The CDR3 coding sequence is TGTGCCAGCAGTAGACTAGCGGGGGACAATGAGCAGTTCTTC. It translates to CASSRLAGDNEQFF.

The chain combines TRBV5-3 with TRBJ1-3, with D uncertain. TRBV5-3 carries the ORF label, with uncertain function. Trimming stripped 5 bases from V and 4 bases from J, with 10 bases between. The CDR3 runs 13 residues. The CDR3 coding sequence is TGTGCCAGAAGGAGGCCGCCCGGAAACACCATATATTTT. It is translated as CARRRPPGNTIYF.

This clone was found once. This chain links TRBV9 with TRBJ2-1, with D perhaps matching TRBD1 (5 bases). Germline CDR1 is SGDLS and CDR2 is YYNGEE. The length of the CDR3 is 13 residues. The V and J ends lost 3 bases and 6 bases respectively, with 10 bases between them. CDR3 protein: CASSGTTGNEQFF. Written as DNA, the CDR3 is TGTGCCAGCAGCGGCACAACAGGCAATGAGCAGTTCTTC.

The chain carries TRBV5-1 and TRBJ2-5; D is unresolved. CDR3 length: 11 residues. Germline values: CDR1 SGHRS, CDR2 YFSETQ. The germline V and J ends were trimmed by 4 bases and 2 bases, with 3 bases remaining between them. The CDR3, as DNA: TGCGCCAGCAGCGAGCAAGAGACCCAGTACTTC. Amino acids: CASSEQETQYF.